Listed below are T cell receptor beta chains from one sample, sequenced in a study of Graves' ophthalmopathy and Graves' hyperthyroidism. Each CDR3 protein is one row after TCRdb ran MiXCR on the multiplex PCR reads. Of 200,000 to 250,000 distinct CDR3 sequences listed, roughly 27% are singletons. The specimen sequenced was peripheral blood. The source is a man aged 45 to 65 with Graves' ophthalmopathy. The CDR3 runs from the conserved cysteine through the conserved F or W. The order of the fields is CDR3 protein, CDR3 DNA, J gene, D gene, clone size, V gene. D genes are given only for firm matches. Where a row states a size, it is once, few, many or the class of an expanded clone; other rows omit it.

CASSEMAGTNSPLHF,TGTGCCAGCAGTGAAATGGCAGGGACGAATTCACCCCTCCACTTT,TRBJ1-6,.,.,TRBV25-1
CSARPPLVANTEAFF,TGCAGTGCTAGACCCCCTTTGGTAGCGAACACTGAAGCTTTCTTT,TRBJ1-1,.,many,TRBV20-1
CASRRIDRSYEQYF,TGTGCCAGCAGGAGAATTGACAGATCCTACGAGCAGTACTTC,TRBJ2-7,.,.,TRBV6-2/TRBV6-3
CASSPETTKNIQYF,TGTGCCAGCAGCCCCGAGACTACGAAAAACATTCAGTACTTC,TRBJ2-4,.,.,TRBV12-3/TRBV12-4
CASRHPRGLVGNIQYF,TGTGCCAGCAGGCACCCACGGGGACTAGTGGGAAACATTCAGTACTTC,TRBJ2-4,TRBD2,many,TRBV11-2
CSARGQGGVNTEAFF,TGCAGTGCTAGAGGACAGGGAGGTGTGAACACTGAAGCTTTCTTT,TRBJ1-1,TRBD1,many,TRBV20-1
CSARGSGDPYEQYF,TGCAGTGCTAGGGGGAGTGGGGACCCCTACGAGCAGTACTTC,TRBJ2-7,.,.,TRBV20-1
CASSSPGQGVRETQYF,TGTGCCAGCAGCTCACCCGGACAGGGGGTAAGGGAGACCCAGTACTTC,TRBJ2-5,TRBD1,many,TRBV5-4
CASSAPSGFKTEAFF,TGTGCCAGCAGTGCCCCCTCGGGTTTTAAAACTGAAGCTTTCTTT,TRBJ1-1,.,.,TRBV6-2/TRBV6-3
CASSPRVNYGYTF,TGCGCCAGCAGCCCCCGGGTTAACTATGGCTACACCTTC,TRBJ1-2,.,many,TRBV4-3
CASSVGGGEQFF,TGTGCCAGCAGTGTCGGAGGGGGGGAGCAGTTCTTC,TRBJ2-1,.,many,TRBV6-1
CASRRAGGSTGELFF,TGTGCCAGCAGGCGGGCGGGAGGGTCCACCGGGGAGCTGTTTTTT,TRBJ2-2,TRBD2,many,TRBV28
CASSLSGKDEQYF,TGTGCCAGCAGCTTATCAGGGAAAGACGAGCAGTACTTC,TRBJ2-7,.,.,TRBV7-9
CASSQVYNYEQYF,TGTGCCAGTAGTCAAGTCTACAACTACGAGCAGTACTTC,TRBJ2-7,.,many,TRBV19
CSPKAVYEQYF,TGCAGCCCCAAGGCGGTTTACGAGCAGTACTTC,TRBJ2-7,.,many,TRBV20-1
CASSSSQGYEQYF,TGTGCCAGCAGTTCCTCACAGGGGTACGAGCAGTACTTC,TRBJ2-7,TRBD1,many,TRBV6-5